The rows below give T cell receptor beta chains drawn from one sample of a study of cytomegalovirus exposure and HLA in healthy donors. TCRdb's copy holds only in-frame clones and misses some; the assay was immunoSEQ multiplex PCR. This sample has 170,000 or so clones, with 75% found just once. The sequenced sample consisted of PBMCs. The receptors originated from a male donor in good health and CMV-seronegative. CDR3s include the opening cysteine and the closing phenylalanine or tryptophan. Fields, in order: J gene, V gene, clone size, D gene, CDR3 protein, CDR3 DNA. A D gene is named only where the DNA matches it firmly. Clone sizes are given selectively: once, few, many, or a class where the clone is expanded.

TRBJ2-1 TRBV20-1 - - CSGSSYNEQFF TGCAGCGGGTCGTCCTACAATGAGCAGTTCTTC
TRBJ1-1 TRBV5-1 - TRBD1 CASSWGDRNTEAFF TGCGCCAGCAGCTGGGGGGACAGGAACACTGAAGCTTTCTTT
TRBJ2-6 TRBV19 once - CASSLGGSGANVLTF TGTGCCAGTAGCCTGGGGGGTTCTGGGGCCAACGTCCTGACTTTC
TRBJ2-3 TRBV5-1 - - CASSLGGTDTQYF TGCGCCAGCAGCTTGGGCGGTACAGATACGCAGTATTTT
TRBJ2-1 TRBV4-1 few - CASSLDRPWEQFF TGCGCCAGCAGCCTCGACAGGCCATGGGAGCAGTTCTTC
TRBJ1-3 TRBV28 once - CAASDGGAPVGNTIYF TGTGCCGCCTCCGACGGGGGGGCGCCTGTAGGAAACACCATATATTTT
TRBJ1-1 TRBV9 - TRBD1 CASSVGTGINTEAFF TGTGCCAGCAGCGTAGGGACAGGGATTAACACTGAAGCTTTCTTT
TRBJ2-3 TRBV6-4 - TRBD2 CASSRLAGSTDTQYF TGTGCCAGCAGTCGGCTAGCGGGTAGCACAGATACGCAGTATTTT
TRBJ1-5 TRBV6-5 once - CASKLTVSNQPQHF TGTGCCAGCAAGCTGACAGTTAGCAATCAGCCCCAGCATTTT
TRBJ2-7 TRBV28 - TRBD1 CAITGGPYEQYF TGTGCGATAACAGGGGGCCCGTACGAGCAGTACTTC
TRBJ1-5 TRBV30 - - CAWSPFSNQPQHF TGTGCCTGGAGCCCGTTTAGCAATCAGCCCCAGCATTTT
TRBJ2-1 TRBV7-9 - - CASTSDRGAPSYNEQFF TGTGCCAGCACCTCCGACCGGGGGGCCCCTTCGTACAATGAGCAGTTCTTC
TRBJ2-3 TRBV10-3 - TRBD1 CAIRRTGNADTQYF TGTGCCATCAGAAGGACAGGGAATGCAGATACGCAGTATTTT
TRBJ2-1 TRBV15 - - CATSPLWIGDNEQFF TGTGCCACCAGCCCTCTTTGGATCGGGGACAATGAGCAGTTCTTC
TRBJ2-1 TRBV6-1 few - CAIAEGEQFF TGTGCCATCGCGGAGGGTGAGCAGTTCTTC
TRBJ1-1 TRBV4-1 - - CASSQGKQAGTEAFF TGCGCCAGCAGCCAAGGGAAACAGGCGGGGACTGAAGCTTTCTTT
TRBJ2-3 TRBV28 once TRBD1 CASSLRQGSDTQYF TGTGCCAGCAGTCTACGACAGGGATCGGATACGCAGTATTTT
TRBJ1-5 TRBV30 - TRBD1 CAWGDKDRGLDSNQPQHF TGTGCCTGGGGTGACAAGGACAGGGGTTTGGATTCCAATCAGCCCCAGCATTTT
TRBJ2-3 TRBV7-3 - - CASRISITDTQYF TGTGCCAGCAGGATCTCTATCACAGATACGCAGTATTTT
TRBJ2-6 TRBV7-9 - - CASSPRGNGANVLTF TGTGCCAGCAGCCCCCGGGGGAATGGGGCCAACGTCCTGACTTTC
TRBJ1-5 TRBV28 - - CASSLRRNGQPQHF TGTGCCAGCAGTTTACGGAGAAATGGCCAGCCCCAGCATTTT
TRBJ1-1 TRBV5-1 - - CASSPLGGGNTEAFF TGCGCCAGCAGCCCCCTTGGGGGAGGGAACACTGAAGCTTTCTTT
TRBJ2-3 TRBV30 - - CAWSVQGNTADTQYF TGTGCCTGGAGTGTCCAGGGGAATACGGCAGATACGCAGTATTTT
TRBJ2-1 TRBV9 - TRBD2 CASSASSGAFSYNEQFF TGTGCCAGCAGCGCATCTAGCGGCGCTTTCTCCTACAATGAGCAGTTCTTC
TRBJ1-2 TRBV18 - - CASSPPTRDGYTF TGTGCCAGCTCACCTCCGACCAGGGATGGCTACACCTTC
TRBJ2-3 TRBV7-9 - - CASSILTSTDTQYF TGTGCCAGCAGTATCCTTACTAGCACAGATACGCAGTATTTT
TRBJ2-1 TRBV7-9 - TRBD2 CASSPSLGLAGFSYNEQFF TGTGCCAGCAGCCCCTCCTTAGGACTAGCGGGGTTCTCCTACAATGAGCAGTTCTTC
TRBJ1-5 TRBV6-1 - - CASSVQESNQPQHF TGTGCCAGCAGTGTACAGGAAAGCAATCAGCCCCAGCATTTT
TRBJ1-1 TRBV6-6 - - CASSYGQINTEAFF TGTGCCAGCAGTTATGGACAGATTAACACTGAAGCTTTCTTT
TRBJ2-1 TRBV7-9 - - CASSLAGAYNEQFF TGTGCCAGCAGCTTAGCGGGAGCCTACAATGAGCAGTTCTTC
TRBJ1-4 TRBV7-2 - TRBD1 CASSGGQQFEKLFF TGTGCCAGCAGCGGGGGACAGCAGTTCGAAAAACTGTTTTTT
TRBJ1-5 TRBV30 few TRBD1 CAWSTGQGTLSNQPQHF TGTGCCTGGTCGACGGGACAGGGGACTTTAAGCAATCAGCCCCAGCATTTT
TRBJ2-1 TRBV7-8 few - CASSLGGSGSSYNEQFF TGTGCCAGCAGCTTAGGTGGCTCGGGGAGCTCCTACAATGAGCAGTTCTTC
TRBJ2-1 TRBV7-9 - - CASRQSGLGPNEQFF TGTGCCAGCAGGCAGAGCGGGCTAGGACCCAATGAGCAGTTCTTC
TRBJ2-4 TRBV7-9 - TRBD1 CSSSAGTGKNIQYF TGTTCCAGCAGCGCCGGGACAGGGAAAAACATTCAGTACTTC
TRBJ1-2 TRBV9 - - CASSLNLESLGYTF TGTGCCAGCAGCCTCAATCTAGAAAGTTTGGGCTACACCTTC
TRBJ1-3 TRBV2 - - CASSDTGLGNTIYF TGTGCCAGCAGTGATACAGGGCTGGGTAACACCATATATTTT
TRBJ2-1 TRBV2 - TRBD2 CASSASTSGGGEQFF TGTGCCAGCAGTGCTTCGACTAGCGGGGGCGGCGAGCAGTTCTTC
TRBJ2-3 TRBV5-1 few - CASSLFGLEPDTQYF TGCGCCAGCAGCTTGTTTGGCCTAGAACCAGATACGCAGTATTTT